The 32 T cell receptor beta chains presented below share a single source sample, sequenced in a study of blood T cells in healthy people across ages. Primers used in a second PCR of roughly 6 to 11 cycles were a sample-barcoded 5' primer and a J-beta primer mix. A single record per CDR3 protein comes from TCRdb applying MiXCR to the 5' RACE reads. In the table there are hundreds of thousands of distinct CDR3 sequences, around 28% of which are singletons. Sequenced sample: blood. Receptors were obtained from a woman aged 80 or over in good health.

The J gene is TRBJ1-2, the V gene TRBV6-1; D not resolved. Germline lookup yields CDR1 MNHNS and CDR2 SASEGT. The CDR3 contains 11 residues. The V and J ends lost 11 bases and 2 bases respectively, with 9 bases between them. CDR3 in amino acids: CAYRRNYGYTF. The CDR3 coding sequence is TGTGCCTATCGAAGGAACTATGGCTACACCTTC.

This chain connects TRBV20-1 to TRBJ1-5; 9 nucleotides line up with TRBD1. This CDR3 has 15 residues. Looked up from germline, CDR1 is DFQATT and CDR2 is SNEGSKA (reference sequence). V trimming: 3 bases; J trimming: 3 bases; junction bases outside the gene matches: 6. This CDR3 is CSARDNRGPNQPQHF. Written as DNA, the CDR3 is TGCAGTGCTAGGGACAACAGGGGGCCCAATCAGCCCCAGCATTTT.

The chain is built from TRBV2 and TRBJ2-3, with TRBD2 identical over 13 bases. The trim removed 7 bases at V and 7 bases at J, leaving 8 bases unmatched. Germline-derived CDR1 and CDR2 are SNHLY and FYNNEI. The CDR3 length is 15 residues. Written as DNA, the CDR3 is TGTGCCAGCACTCGGACTAGCGGGGGACCTAATACGCAGTATTTT. Translated, it gives CASTRTSGGPNTQYF. Full variable domain (rest looked up from reference TRBV2 and TRBJ2-3): EPEVTQTPSHQVTQMGQEVILRCVPISNHLYFYWYRQILGQKVEFLVSFYNNEISEKSEIFDDQFSVERPDGSNFTLKIRSTKLEDSAMYFCASTRTSGGPNTQYFGPGTRLTVL.

This clonotype was seen a few times. The chain combines TRBV19 with TRBJ2-3; 9 nucleotides match TRBD1. Germline V gene lookup returns CDR1 LNHDA and CDR2 SQIVND (reference sequence). The CDR3 length is 14 residues. V trimming: 10 bases; J trimming: 3 bases; junction bases outside the gene matches: 8. Here the CDR3 DNA reads TGTGCCACCGCGACAGGGGGTGCGACAGATACGCAGTATTTT. As protein: CATATGGATDTQYF.

On this clonotype: Mismatch with germline at one junction end may stem from a read error. The chain links TRBV18 to TRBJ2-2; 7 nucleotides match TRBD2. Germline V gives CDR1 KGHSH, CDR2 LQKENI. The length of the CDR3 is 16 residues. The CDR3 reads CASSRNGGSNTGELLF. CDR3 DNA: TGTGCCAGCTCACGGAACGGGGGGTCGAACACCGGGGAGCTGTTGTTT.

V is TRBV24-1 and J is TRBJ1-2; TRBD1 aligns across 9 bases. Germline CDR1 reads KGHDR; CDR2 reads SFDVKD. V was clipped by 7 bases and J by 2 bases; unmatched bases: 1. The CDR3 extends over 13 amino acids. CDR3 nucleotide sequence: TGTGCCACCAGCGACAGGGGGAACTATGGCTACACCTTC. This encodes CATSDRGNYGYTF.

As to this clonotype: This may arise from a read error, as a much more abundant clone is one base away. The rearrangement links TRBV30 to TRBJ1-2; no firm D call. V dropped 4 bases and J dropped 2 bases, with 14 bases sitting between them. Germline CDR1 GTSNPN, CDR2 SVGIG (reference sequence). This CDR3 contains 14 residues. CDR3 DNA sequence: TGTGCCTGGAATGGTAATGAGATCAACTATGGCTACACCTTC. It translates to CAWNGNEINYGYTF.

This clonotype was detected a few times. With a much larger clone just one base away, this may be a read error. The chain carries TRBV10-3 and TRBJ2-7, with D maybe TRBD2 (6 bases). The length of the CDR3 is 15 residues. V lost 3 bases and J lost 7, with 19 bases in between. Germline V gives CDR1 ENHRY, CDR2 SYGVKD. Here the CDR3 reads CAISDPTRGSNEQYF. CDR3 coding DNA: TGTGCCATCAGTGACCCGACTCGGGGGTCCAATGAGCAGTACTTC.

Remarks on this clonotype: Since a much larger clone is just one base distant, this may be a read error. This sequence joins TRBV4-3 and TRBJ2-4; no clear D gene. The germline V gene encodes CDR1 LGHNA and CDR2 YSLEER. The CDR3 totals 14 residues. CDR3 bases: TGCGCCAGCAGCCAAGATCTTAACTTGTACATTCGGTACTTC. Amino acid sequence: CASSQDLNLYIRYF.

At least ten counts were recorded for this clonotype. The chain joins TRBV20-1 to TRBJ1-5; possibly TRBD1 for D (6 bases). Deletions cut 3 bases from V and 3 bases from J, with 9 bases between. CDR3 length equals 13 residues. Germline V CDR1 and CDR2: DFQATT, SNEGSKA (reference sequence). The CDR3 nucleotides are TGCAGTGCTAGCGGACAGAACAATCAGCCCCAGCATTTT. This codes for CSASGQNNQPQHF.

This rearrangement joins TRBV25-1 to TRBJ1-2; tentatively, D is TRBD1 (5 bases). This CDR3 has 13 amino acids. The V end was cut by 5 bases, the J end by 7 bases, with 14 bases between. Germline CDR1 and CDR2: MGHDK and SYGVNS. CDR3 residues: CASSNRGDCGYTF. The CDR3 coding sequence is TGTGCCAGCAGTAACAGAGGGGACTGTGGCTACACCTTC.

This clonotype showed up many times. The gene calls are TRBV18 and TRBJ2-3; D uncertain. The CDR3 spans 15 residues. Germline assignment: CDR1 KGHSH and CDR2 LQKENI. Trimming shortened V by 3 bases and J by 2 bases, and 12 bases separated the two germline ends. The CDR3 coding sequence is TGTGCCAGCTCACCTTATTTGGGCCCCACAGATACGCAGTATTTT. Its translation is CASSPYLGPTDTQYF.

This clonotype was picked up a small number of times. The J gene is TRBJ2-1, the V gene TRBV6-2 or TRBV6-3; the D gene could be TRBD1 or TRBD2 (6 bases each). Deletions cut 8 bases from V and 9 bases from J, with 17 bases between. The CDR3 sequence is 13 residues long. CDR1 is MNHEY and CDR2 is SVGEGT in the germline V gene. CDR3 region: CASGHKTGAEQFF. The CDR3 region has the DNA TGTGCCAGCGGCCACAAAACGGGGGCTGAGCAGTTCTTC.

V gene TRBV3-1 combines with J gene TRBJ1-1, with D uncertain. From germline, CDR1 is LGHDT and CDR2 YNNKEL (reference sequence). The V end lost 1 base, the J end lost 8 bases, and 17 bases lay between the germline ends. The CDR3 length is 15 residues. For the CDR3, the DNA is TGTGCCAGCAGCCAAGGCGGCGGGAGGTCTCAGGAAGCTTTCTTT. It yields the protein CASSQGGGRSQEAFF.

The chain combines TRBV6-5 with TRBJ1-5, with D possibly matching TRBD1 (6 bases). Germline V gives CDR1 MNHEY, CDR2 SVGAGI. This CDR3 comprises 15 residues. V was clipped by 6 bases and J by 2 bases, with 14 bases between them. The CDR3 sequence: CASSEQGGGNQPQHF. For the CDR3, the DNA is TGTGCCAGCAGCGAACAGGGAGGTGGCAATCAGCCCCAGCATTTT.

The sample holds a few counts of this clonotype. The chain couples TRBV20-1 to TRBJ2-3, with 8 bases that match TRBD2. Looked up from germline, CDR1 is DFQATT and CDR2 is SNEGSKA (reference sequence). Unmatched junction bases numbered 7, after V lost 6 bases and J lost 14 bases. CDR3 length: 10 amino acids. The CDR3 nucleotides are TGCAGTGCAACTAGCGGAGCGCGGTATTTT. Translation: CSATSGARYF.

The CDR3 spells CASSQVRGRGQPQHF. CDR3 bases: TGTGCCAGCAGCCAAGTCAGGGGGCGGGGTCAGCCCCAGCATTTT. This chain uses TRBV14 with TRBJ1-5, with 8 bases identical to TRBD1. After removal of 1 base from V and 6 bases from J, the junction contained 5 bases not matched to a gene. CDR3 size: 15 residues. Germline V lookup: CDR1 SGHDN, CDR2 FVKESK.

The sample holds a few counts of this clonotype. The gene calls are TRBV14 and TRBJ2-3, with 12 nucleotides matching TRBD2. The J segment lost 4 bases and the V segment lost 5 bases, leaving 7 bases of the junction unmatched. Germline V gene lookup returns CDR1 SGHDN and CDR2 FVKESK. The length of the CDR3 is 16 residues. The CDR3 protein is CASSRRLAGAADTQYF. The CDR3 nucleotides read TGTGCCAGCAGCAGGAGACTAGCGGGGGCGGCAGATACGCAGTATTTT.

The chain has TRBV3-1 and TRBJ1-2; the D gene is possibly TRBD1 (5 bases). CDR1 LGHDT and CDR2 YNNKEL come from the germline V gene (reference sequence). This CDR3 is built from 14 residues. Trimming left V 2 bases short and J 4 bases short, with 11 bases between. The CDR3 sequence is CASSQQGTPYGYTF. In DNA, the CDR3 is TGTGCCAGCAGCCAACAAGGGACGCCCTATGGCTACACCTTC.

With regard to this clonotype: A much larger clone lies one base from this, so it may be a read error. The chain uses TRBV6-2 or TRBV6-3 and TRBJ2-1; 9 bases fit TRBD1. Germline CDR1 is MNHEY and CDR2 is SVGEGT. With V trimmed by 2 bases and J by 10 bases, 12 bases remained unmatched. The CDR3 extends over 16 amino acids. The CDR3 DNA sequence: TGTGCCAGCAGTTACGGTGGGACAGGGAGCTCCTACGAGCAGTTCTTC. Its protein is CASSYGGTGSSYEQFF.

Note on this clonotype: One end of the junction varies from germline; a read error may be responsible. CDR3 DNA: TGTGCCAGCAGTTACTCGAGGGGGACTAATGAAAAACGGTTTTTT. It codes for CASSYSRGTNEKRFF. The chain joins TRBV6-5 to TRBJ1-4; possible D gene TRBD1, 6 bases. The CDR3 has 15 residues. Germline V gives CDR1 MNHEY, CDR2 SVGAGI.

Comment on this clonotype: A much larger clonotype is one base distant, so this may be a read error. The chain is built from TRBV3-1 and TRBJ2-1, with D possibly being TRBD2 (5 bases). Germline CDR1 and CDR2: LGHDT and YNNKEL (reference sequence). The V and J ends lost 6 bases and 9 bases respectively, with 12 bases between them. The CDR3 is 12 amino acids. The CDR3: CASSQEEVEQFF. CDR3 in DNA: TGTGCCAGCAGTCAGGAGGAGGTTGAGCAGTTCTTC.

Regarding this clonotype: A much larger clone differs from this one at a single base, so this may be a read error. This chain uses TRBV20-1 with TRBJ2-5; tentatively, D is TRBD1 (5 bases). This CDR3 contains 14 residues. Germline values: CDR1 DFQATT, CDR2 SNEGSKA (reference sequence). Trimming removed 3 bases from V and 11 bases from J, with 22 bases in between. CDR3: CSARSGQGTGEQYF. Written as DNA, the CDR3 is TGCAGTGCTAGGTCAGGGCAAGGTACGGGTGAGCAGTACTTC.

The chain couples TRBV2 to TRBJ1-2; D may be TRBD1 (6 bases). V lost 8 bases and J 0 bases, leaving 10 bases between the germline ends. The germline gives CDR1 SNHLY, CDR2 FYNNEI. This CDR3 is 13 amino acids long. CDR3 sequence: CASADRTNYGYTF. CDR3 DNA sequence: TGTGCCAGCGCTGACAGGACTAACTATGGCTACACCTTC. The full variable domain, rest sourced from reference TRBV2 and TRBJ1-2, is EPEVTQTPSHQVTQMGQEVILRCVPISNHLYFYWYRQILGQKVEFLVSFYNNEISEKSEIFDDQFSVERPDGSNFTLKIRSTKLEDSAMYFCASADRTNYGYTFGSGTRLTVV.

This clonotype came up many times. The chain combines TRBV12-3 or TRBV12-4 with TRBJ1-5; D is ambiguous. The V and J ends lost 3 bases and 5 bases respectively, with 8 bases between them. The CDR3 is 13 residues long. The CDR3 here is CASSFTADQPQHF. The CDR3 DNA sequence: TGTGCCAGCAGTTTTACCGCGGATCAGCCCCAGCATTTT.

Turning to this clonotype: Given a much more abundant clone one base away, this may be a read error. V and J are TRBV5-1 and TRBJ1-1; possibly TRBD1 for D (5 bases). The CDR3 consists of 14 residues. Germline CDR1 is SGHRS and CDR2 is YFSETQ. With 3 bases removed from V and 4 bases from J, the gap between germline ends came to 13 bases. DNA of the CDR3: TGCGCCAGCAGCTGGGAGCCGGGACCCACTGAAGCTTTCTTT. Translation gives CASSWEPGPTEAFF.

The V and J genes are TRBV3-1 and TRBJ2-2; no reliable D call. The V end was cut by 1 base, the J end by 3 bases, with 9 bases between. Germline V gene data show CDR1 as LGHDT and CDR2 as YNNKEL (reference sequence). The CDR3 spans 15 residues. Written as DNA, the CDR3 is TGTGCCAGCAGCCAAGGGCTAGGAGACACCGGGGAGCTGTTTTTT. It codes for CASSQGLGDTGELFF.

The V and J genes are TRBV20-1 and TRBJ2-3; TRBD2 matches at 9 bases. CDR1 and CDR2 from the germline V gene are DFQATT and SNEGSKA (reference sequence). V dropped 6 bases and J dropped 8; count of bases not matched to a gene: 12. This CDR3 has 14 amino acids. The CDR3 DNA sequence: TGCAGTGCCGTAAAGGCTAGCGGGGAGTCTACGCAGTATTTT. Translated: CSAVKASGESTQYF.

This clonotype was observed at least ten times. The chain employs TRBV29-1 and TRBJ2-3; 9 bases fit TRBD1. The CDR3 loop spans 10 amino acids. V was pared by 4 bases and J by 14 bases, with 4 bases of the junction left unmatched. From germline, CDR1 is SQVTM and CDR2 ANQGSEA. The CDR3 nucleotides are TGCAGCGTTGGGGGACAGGGCTTGTATTTT. Its protein is CSVGGQGLYF.

Regarding this clonotype: A read error may explain this, as a much larger clone is one base away. V and J are TRBV4-3 and TRBJ1-2, with D unresolved. Per germline, CDR1 LGHNA and CDR2 YSLEER. This CDR3 spans 14 amino acids. The CDR3 nucleotides read TGCGCCAGCAGCCAGAACAGTCTGAACTATGACTACACCTTC. Translated: CASSQNSLNYDYTF.

This clonotype was counted between two and nine times. The rearrangement joins TRBV6-5 to TRBJ2-2; unclear D gene. Trimming removed 0 bases from V and 2 bases from J, with 13 bases in between. From germline, CDR1 is MNHEY and CDR2 SVGAGI. The CDR3 is 17 residues long. The chain's CDR3 is CASSYSQMTRNTGELFF. As DNA, the CDR3 is TGTGCCAGCAGTTACTCTCAAATGACGCGTAACACCGGGGAGCTGTTTTTT.

The sample holds a few counts of this clonotype. This chain links TRBV20-1 with TRBJ1-5; no firm D call. Trimming left V 5 bases short and J 4 bases short, with 18 bases between. In germline, CDR1 is DFQATT, CDR2 SNEGSKA (reference sequence). The CDR3 contains 15 residues. For the CDR3, the DNA is TGCAGTGCTGCTACGGGCGAGGCCGGGAATCAGCCCCAGCATTTT. This translates into CSAATGEAGNQPQHF.